This TCR beta chain comes out of a study of T cell responses to AZD1222 COVID-19 vaccine (dated by TCRdb to the early 2020s). About the study as a whole: Because spike-specific TCR depth and breadth did not differ between the two schedules, AZD1222 recipients who got a second dose at roughly 4 weeks were pooled with those who got a second dose at roughly 12 weeks. A total of more than 230 trial participants underwent TCR sequencing, of whom about 210 had received two doses of AZD1222 and some 25 had received two doses of the MenACWY control vaccine. Enrollment into the trials was organized by age into subgroups of 18-55, 56-69 and 70-plus years, and those subgroups contained approximately 150, 30 and 60 TCR-sequenced participants, respectively. Findings and caveats that apply to the study as a whole: Conclusions about previously exposed vaccinees were limited because only 6 or 7 AZD1222 recipients were SARS-CoV-2 seropositive at baseline. Because no day 14 peak-response samples were available, the repertoires could be characterized only after the peak T cell response. The 56-69-year group was small, and its depth increase did not reach significance, likely because of low power. Reportedly, almost half of the unique spike-specific TCRs recognized epitopes lying outside the regions that are mutated in the B.1.351 and B.1.1.7 variants. CD4 TCRs associated with the vaccine covered the entire spike protein, and the dominant responses were in regions 160-218 and 743-854. After two AZD1222 doses, both the breadth and the depth of spike-specific TCRs were significantly higher than at day 0 and than in MenACWY recipients. Most participants were white British and females outnumbered males, and the authors suggested that clonal diversity may have been underestimated.

The CDR3 regions of human TCRbeta chains were analyzed by immunosequencing. As for the authors' bioinformatics: TCRs in the repertoires were compared against a reference library of SARS-CoV-2-specific TCRs that had been generated with the MIRA antigen-specificity platform. Breadth was defined as the fraction of unique TCRs that were SARS-CoV-2-associated. Depth was defined as the fraction of total T cells that were SARS-CoV-2-associated. Each spike-specific TCR was assigned to its reactive spike region and to a CD4 or CD8 class using the MIRA data. Log10-transformed breadth and depth values were compared by one-way ANOVA with Sidak's multiple comparisons tests. As stored in TCRdb, this immuneACCESS dataset retains in-frame rearrangements with V and J assigned. A fraction of the clones does not appear; measured against another copy, unresolved V genes explain less than half of the discrepancy, and the remainder lacks a known reason. The V and J calls and the clone size are those of that table, but D and trimming were determined from the DNA. For this sample there are 90,000 to 150,000 clones; approximately 89% appear just once. About 5% of the sample lies in the top ten.

Reading the label with the study, this specimen's time point is: baseline before first vaccination. Vaccinee samples were obtained from the UK trials COV001 and COV002, which included a single-blind randomized controlled phase 2/3 trial of AZD1222 (ChAdOx1 nCoV-19) in healthy adults. For TCRbeta chain sequencing, PBMC samples were collected from trial participants at day 0 and at day 28 after the second dose. On this clone itself: The specificity of this receptor is unknown. Base-call qualities are not available, and no considerably larger clone is one nucleotide away.

Trimming leaves V shorter by 5 bases and J shorter by 4 bases, with the junction holding 2 bases beyond the gene matches. The CDR3, from cysteine to phenylalanine, totals 13 residues. Of all the DNA, just the CDR3 is kept, 39 bases in frame from base 1. The TCR was taken from an adult in good health. The sequence links TRBV12-3 or TRBV12-4 to TRBJ1-5, with 7 bases in between that match TRBD1. Sample: peripheral blood, taken on day 0 of AZD1222 vaccination. CDR3 loop: CASSQQGNQPQHF. At the DNA level, the sequence is TGTGCCAGCAGTCAACAGGGGAATCAGCCCCAGCATTTT.